A single sample is the source of the 21 T cell receptor beta chains below, sequenced in a study of spatial heterogeneity in lung cancer. Time point in this sample: sample taken at primary tumor resection. Study observations and caveats: Counts of expanded intratumoral alpha and beta TCRs tracked tumor mutation counts.

No antigen is known for these receptors. One entry per CDR3 protein results from TCRdb running MiXCR on the 5' RACE reads. The sample holds about 14,000 distinct CDR3 sequences, over 3% seen once. This material consisted of lung tumor tissue, taken at surgery. Receptors were obtained from a male donor with early-stage non-small cell lung cancer.

By sample fraction, this clonotype is medium-sized. The chain joins TRBV5-8 to TRBJ1-5; D ambiguous. The CDR3 extends over 12 amino acids. Germline V gives CDR1 SGHTS, CDR2 YDEGEE. V was shortened by 2 bases and J by 6 bases, with 6 bases between the two germline ends. The CDR3 DNA sequence: TGTGCCAGCAGCTTCTCCGTTCAGCCCCAGCATTTT. Protein product: CASSFSVQPQHF.

This clonotype was seen ten or more times. The chain recombines TRBV9 with TRBJ2-6; D gene ambiguous. The CDR3 consists of 15 residues. Germline V gene lookup returns CDR1 SGDLS and CDR2 YYNGEE. Trimming stripped 0 bases from V and 0 bases from J, with 4 bases between. The CDR3 sequence is CASSVEGSGANVLTF. For the CDR3, the DNA is TGTGCCAGCAGCGTAGAGGGCTCTGGGGCCAACGTCCTGACTTTC.

This clonotype occurred a few times. An end of the junction differs from the germline gene, which may be a read error. The V gene is TRBV7-9, the J gene TRBJ2-6; possibly TRBD1 for D (5 bases). CDR1 and CDR2 (germline): SEHNR, FQNEAQ (reference sequence). This CDR3 contains 15 residues. CDR3 DNA: TGTGCCAGCAGCCCAGACAGCTCTGGGGCCAACGTCCTGAATTTC. This sequence encodes CASSPDSSGANVLNF.

This rearrangement joins TRBV7-2 to TRBJ1-4; D gene unclear. Trimming left V 2 bases short and J 7 bases short, with 17 bases between. Germline V CDR1 and CDR2: SGHTA, FQGNSA. The CDR3 contains 16 residues. For the CDR3, the DNA is TGTGCCAGCAGCTTAATCTCTTCGACCATGGGTGAAAAACTGTTTTTT. Translated, it gives CASSLISSTMGEKLFF.

This clonotype was seen repeatedly, ten times or more. This chain links TRBV7-9 with TRBJ1-1; 7 bases agree with TRBD1. Trimming at V came to 5 bases and at J to 0 bases, leaving 6 bases not matched to a gene. CDR3 size: 15 residues. Germline CDR1 and CDR2: SEHNR and FQNEAQ (reference sequence). The CDR3 protein is CASSPGDRMNTEAFF. CDR3 nucleotide sequence: TGTGCCAGCAGCCCCGGGGACAGAATGAACACTGAAGCTTTCTTT.

This clonotype is judged medium-sized. CDR3 in amino acids: CASSLRRRTQWENIQYF. The CDR3 DNA follows: TGTGCCAGCAGCTTGAGGCGCAGGACCCAATGGGAAAACATTCAGTACTTC. This chain links TRBV5-6 with TRBJ2-4; D remains unclear. V lost 1 base, J lost 5 bases, and 19 bases lay in between. Germline lookup yields CDR1 SGHDT and CDR2 YYEEEE. The CDR3 totals 17 residues. The full variable domain, completed using reference TRBV5-6 and TRBJ2-4, is DAGVTQSPTHLIKTRGQQVTLRCSPKSGHDTVSWYQQALGQGPQFIFQYYEEEERQRGNFPDRFSGHQFPNYSSELNVNALLLGDSALYLCASSLRRRTQWENIQYFGAGTRLSVL.

This clonotype was seen repeatedly, ten times or more. This chain joins TRBV27 and TRBJ1-1; D remains unclear. Trimming took off 6 bases at V and 1 base at J, with 9 bases between the two ends. CDR1 and CDR2 (germline): MNHEY, SMNVEV (reference sequence). This CDR3 is built from 13 residues. The CDR3 DNA reads as TGTGCCAGCAGAGGGATAGGGAACACTGAAGCTTTCTTT. Translated, it gives CASRGIGNTEAFF.

In its sample, this clonotype ranks as medium-sized. J is TRBJ2-4 and V is TRBV7-2, with 9 bases that match TRBD2. CDR1 is SGHTA, CDR2 FQGNSA, per germline. This CDR3 is 16 amino acids long. Germline trimming cut 1 base from V and 8 bases from J; bases unmatched to any gene: 9. CDR3: CASSLGFAGGPDIQYF. In DNA form, the CDR3 reads TGTGCCAGCAGCTTAGGATTTGCGGGAGGGCCAGACATTCAGTACTTC.

This CDR3 is CASSFPGTGYTF. The CDR3 DNA reads TGTGCCAGCAGCTTCCCTGGTACGGGCTACACCTTC. This chain links TRBV11-1 with TRBJ1-2; D gene uncertain. This CDR3 region has 12 residues. V lost 3 bases to trimming and J lost 8 bases, with 10 bases between them. From germline, CDR1 is SGHAT and CDR2 FQDESV (reference sequence).

V usage is TRBV6-5 and J usage is TRBJ1-1; D perhaps matches TRBD1 (5 bases). V gave up 1 base and J gave up 14 bases, with 14 bases separating them. The CDR3 is made up of 12 amino acids. The germline V gene has CDR1 MNHEY and CDR2 SVGAGI. The CDR3 nucleotides are TGTGCCAGCAGTTACTGGGGACTTCCCGAGTTCTTT. This gives the protein CASSYWGLPEFF.

This clonotype is classed as medium-sized (0.01 to 0.1%). The chain combines TRBV29-1 with TRBJ1-2, with D tentatively TRBD1 (6 bases). There are 13 residues in the CDR3. The germline CDR1 and CDR2 sequences are SQVTM and ANQGSEA. Trimming removed 8 bases from V and 6 bases from J, with 19 bases in between. The CDR3 is CSTLFRGSNGYTF. CDR3 bases: TGCAGCACACTATTCAGGGGATCCAATGGCTACACCTTC.

The chain combines TRBV20-1 with TRBJ2-3, with TRBD2 identical over 16 bases. Germline CDR1 DFQATT, CDR2 SNEGSKA (reference sequence). The CDR3 contains 19 residues. After removal of 4 bases from V and 1 base from J, the junction contained 11 bases not matched to a gene. The CDR3 reads CSATTGTSGGAFCTDTQYF. The CDR3 DNA sequence: TGCAGTGCTACGACCGGGACTAGCGGGGGGGCTTTTTGCACAGATACGCAGTATTTT.

This chain joins TRBV5-6 and TRBJ2-5; tentatively, D is TRBD2 (6 bases). The germline V gene has CDR1 SGHDT and CDR2 YYEEEE. V lost 2 bases, J lost 5 bases, and 16 bases lay in between. The CDR3 is 15 amino acids. This chain's CDR3 is CASSLWGEDCETQYF. The CDR3 nucleotides are TGTGCCAGCAGCTTATGGGGGGAGGATTGTGAGACCCAGTACTTC. Supplemented by reference TRBV5-6 and TRBJ2-5, the full variable domain reads DAGVTQSPTHLIKTRGQQVTLRCSPKSGHDTVSWYQQALGQGPQFIFQYYEEEERQRGNFPDRFSGHQFPNYSSELNVNALLLGDSALYLCASSLWGEDCETQYFGPGTRLLVL.

There are many counts of this clonotype. V is TRBV12-3 or TRBV12-4 and J is TRBJ2-3; TRBD2 aligns across 9 bases. The length of the CDR3 is 14 residues. The J segment lost 5 bases and the V segment lost 7 bases, leaving 7 bases of the junction unmatched. CDR3: CASKNSGREDTQYF. The CDR3 DNA is TGTGCCAGCAAGAATAGCGGGAGAGAAGATACGCAGTATTTT.

This clonotype occurred many times. J is TRBJ2-5 and V is TRBV7-2; D perhaps matches TRBD2 (6 bases). The germline V and J ends were trimmed by 8 bases and 5 bases, with 18 bases remaining between them. Germline V gives CDR1 SGHTA, CDR2 FQGNSA. CDR3 length: 14 residues. DNA of the CDR3: TGTGCCAGCGGTTCTGGGAGCGGAGGGGAGACCCAGTACTTC. It encodes CASGSGSGGETQYF. The complete variable domain, with remaining parts taken from reference TRBV7-2 and TRBJ2-5, reads GAGVSQSPSNKVTEKGKDVELRCDPISGHTALYWYRQSLGQGLEFLIYFQGNSAPDKSGLPSDRFSAERTGGSVSTLTIQRTQQEDSAVYLCASGSGSGGETQYFGPGTRLLVL.

This clonotype was counted many times. The chain uses TRBV11-2 and TRBJ2-7; D is uncertain. The CDR3 covers 13 residues. Germline CDR1 and CDR2: SGHAT and FQNNGV. V was shortened by 2 bases and J by 9 bases, with 14 bases between the two germline ends. The DNA for the CDR3 is TGTGCCAGCAGCTTAAGTTGGTACGCCGGGCAGTACGTC. Amino acid sequence: CASSLSWYAGQYV.

There are many counts of this clonotype. The rearrangement links TRBV20-1 to TRBJ1-5, with TRBD1 identical over 10 bases. This CDR3 is 17 amino acids long. The ends lost 5 bases at V and 2 bases at J; junction bases unmatched: 12. Germline lookup yields CDR1 DFQATT and CDR2 SNEGSKA (reference sequence). This chain's CDR3 is CSAARGTGVGGNQPQHF. The DNA for the CDR3 is TGCAGTGCTGCACGAGGGACAGGGGTAGGAGGCAATCAGCCCCAGCATTTT.

This clonotype has ten or more counts. This sequence joins TRBV20-1 and TRBJ2-2; D may be TRBD1 or TRBD2 (6 bases each). Per the germline V gene, CDR1 is DFQATT and CDR2 is SNEGSKA (reference sequence). The V end lost 5 bases, the J end lost 4 bases, and 11 bases lay between the germline ends. The CDR3 spans 13 residues. The CDR3 coding sequence is TGCAGTGCTGTGGAGGGGGGCACCGGGGAGCTGTTTTTT. Translation: CSAVEGGTGELFF.

This clonotype has a handful of counts. The genes are TRBV7-9 and TRBJ2-1; the match to TRBD1 covers 8 bases. V was clipped by 0 bases and J by 5 bases; unmatched bases: 6. This CDR3 comprises 16 residues. The germline V gene encodes CDR1 SEHNR and CDR2 FQNEAQ (reference sequence). The DNA for the CDR3 is TGTGCCAGCAGCTTAGCCCGGACAGGGACCAACAATGAGCAGTTCTTC. Translating gives CASSLARTGTNNEQFF.

This clonotype is labeled as large. This CDR3 reads CASSLGLAGPSTDTQYF. The CDR3 DNA follows: TGTGCCAGCAGCTTAGGTCTAGCGGGGCCTAGCACAGATACGCAGTATTTT. The rearrangement joins TRBV7-2 to TRBJ2-3, with 9 nucleotides matching TRBD2. Trimming cost V 1 base and J 0 bases; bases outside gene matches: 5. From germline, CDR1 is SGHTA and CDR2 FQGNSA. The CDR3 is 17 residues long. Supplemented by reference TRBV7-2 and TRBJ2-3, the full variable domain reads GAGVSQSPSNKVTEKGKDVELRCDPISGHTALYWYRQSLGQGLEFLIYFQGNSAPDKSGLPSDRFSAERTGGSVSTLTIQRTQQEDSAVYLCASSLGLAGPSTDTQYFGPGTRLTVL.

The chain joins TRBV7-8 to TRBJ1-1; D call uncertain. CDR3 length: 13 amino acids. Germline CDR1 reads SGHVS; CDR2 reads FQNEAQ. The germline V and J ends were trimmed by 1 base and 1 base, with 4 bases remaining between them. CDR3: CASSLVRNTEAFF. CDR3 DNA sequence: TGTGCCAGCAGCTTAGTCCGGAACACTGAAGCTTTCTTT.